These T cell receptor beta chains were read from a single sample in a study of metastatic and nonmetastatic thyroid tumors. TCRdb reprocessed the PCR reads via MiXCR. The sample consists of fewer than 40,000 clones, about 15% of them appearing once. Input material: blood. These receptor sequences come from a male donor with papillary thyroid cancer or a benign thyroid nodule (not recorded which). Some clones in this sample may be carry-over from other donors' samples. Both conserved end residues are part of each CDR3. D genes are given only for firm matches. The size field is filled for only some rows; it gives once, few, many or a size class.

d_gene: .
v_gene: TRBV6-1
abundance: .
j_gene: TRBJ2-7
CDR3aa: CASSESQGGRRDEQYF
CDR3nt: TGTGCCAGCAGTGAAAGCCAGGGGGGCCGTCGGGACGAGCAGTACTTC

d_gene: .
v_gene: TRBV28
abundance: many
j_gene: TRBJ1-5
CDR3aa: CASLPNKGDQPQHF
CDR3nt: TGTGCCAGCCTTCCTAACAAGGGAGACCAGCCCCAGCATTTT

d_gene: .
v_gene: TRBV29-1
abundance: medium-sized
j_gene: TRBJ2-1
CDR3aa: CSVVVAEKFYEQFF
CDR3nt: TGCAGCGTTGTTGTAGCGGAGAAATTTTATGAGCAGTTCTTC

d_gene: TRBD2
v_gene: TRBV6-5
abundance: many
j_gene: TRBJ2-7
CDR3aa: CASSYSGGGYEQYF
CDR3nt: TGTGCCAGCAGTTACTCCGGGGGGGGCTACGAGCAGTACTTC

d_gene: TRBD1
v_gene: TRBV27
abundance: few
j_gene: TRBJ2-7
CDR3aa: CASSTSGTVAYEHYF
CDR3nt: TGTGCCAGCAGCACGTCCGGGACAGTGGCATACGAGCATTACTTC

d_gene: .
v_gene: TRBV20-1
abundance: many
j_gene: TRBJ2-7
CDR3aa: CSARVGWLEGEQYF
CDR3nt: TGCAGTGCTAGAGTAGGTTGGCTAGAGGGGGAGCAGTACTTC

d_gene: .
v_gene: TRBV7-3
abundance: .
j_gene: TRBJ2-2
CDR3aa: CASSLIISDGDLFF
CDR3nt: TGTGCCAGCAGCTTAATCATCTCCGACGGGGATCTGTTTTTT

d_gene: TRBD2
v_gene: TRBV12-3/TRBV12-4
abundance: .
j_gene: TRBJ2-7
CDR3aa: CASSTSGRASEQYF
CDR3nt: TGTGCCAGCAGTACGAGCGGGAGGGCCTCCGAGCAGTACTTC

d_gene: .
v_gene: TRBV7-2
abundance: few
j_gene: TRBJ2-2
CDR3aa: CASSFLGVELFF
CDR3nt: TGTGCCAGCAGCTTTCTTGGTGTGGAGCTGTTTTTT

d_gene: .
v_gene: TRBV7-3
abundance: many
j_gene: TRBJ2-3
CDR3aa: CASSLGGSGPQYF
CDR3nt: TGTGCCAGCAGCTTAGGTGGCAGCGGCCCGCAGTATTTT

d_gene: .
v_gene: TRBV5-1
abundance: many
j_gene: TRBJ2-3
CDR3aa: CASNEKTVGDTQYF
CDR3nt: TGCGCCAGCAACGAAAAAACGGTAGGGGATACGCAGTATTTT